The T cell receptor (beta chain) under discussion was sequenced for a study of cytomegalovirus exposure and HLA in healthy donors. Note on this clone: Its antigen is unknown.

Whole-study results and caveats: The study put 150 to 200 TCR beta chains on its list as cytomegalovirus-associated. Most TCR sequences were seen very rarely across donors, but some public TCRs occurred in many. In the 120 or so validation repertoires, approximately 93% of cluster scores exceeded 0, per a later analysis.

The assay was immunoSEQ multiplex PCR, and TCRdb's table has in-frame clones only and misses some. The table has 150,000 to 180,000 clones, 86% seen once. Germline CDR1 and CDR2: SGHTA and FQGNSA. CDR3 size: 14 residues. V was cut by 5 bases and J by 5 bases, with 13 bases left in between. The sequence was collected from a man younger than 35 in good health and CMV-seropositive. The J gene is TRBJ2-1, the V gene TRBV7-2; D not certain. Input material: PBMCs. CDR3 bases: TGTGCCAGCAGCCCGCCACGAGCTAACAATGAGCAGTTCTTC. This encodes CASSPPRANNEQFF.